The clone carrying this TCR beta chain showed up just once. Participants came from some 26 US areas, aged about 18 to 95 years. Resolution of symptoms, clearance, or two negative PCRs was present in recovered Cohort 3 donors. CDR3 length: 17 amino acids. CDR1 is LGHDT, CDR2 YNNKEL, per germline (reference sequence). With 0 bases clipped from V and 4 bases from J, the junction kept 8 bases outside the gene matches. Sequenced by immunoSEQ multiplex PCR; TCRdb stores in-frame clones only, minus some. Here the sample spans around 500,000 clones, more than 75% being singletons. The sample is drawn from a study of blood T cell repertoires in COVID-19. The overall study: Specimens from acute and convalescent COVID-19 originated in the United States, Italy and Spain.

The chain carries TRBV3-1 (or the pseudogene TRBV3-2) and TRBJ2-1, with 8 positions matching TRBD1. The TCR was taken from a woman aged 40 to 50 who had recovered from COVID-19. The sample taken for sequencing was PBMCs or T cells enriched from blood (not recorded which). In DNA form, the CDR3 reads TGTGCCAGCAGCCAAGAGCTCGGCAGGGGGCCATACAATGAGCAGTTCTTC. It is translated as CASSQELGRGPYNEQFF.